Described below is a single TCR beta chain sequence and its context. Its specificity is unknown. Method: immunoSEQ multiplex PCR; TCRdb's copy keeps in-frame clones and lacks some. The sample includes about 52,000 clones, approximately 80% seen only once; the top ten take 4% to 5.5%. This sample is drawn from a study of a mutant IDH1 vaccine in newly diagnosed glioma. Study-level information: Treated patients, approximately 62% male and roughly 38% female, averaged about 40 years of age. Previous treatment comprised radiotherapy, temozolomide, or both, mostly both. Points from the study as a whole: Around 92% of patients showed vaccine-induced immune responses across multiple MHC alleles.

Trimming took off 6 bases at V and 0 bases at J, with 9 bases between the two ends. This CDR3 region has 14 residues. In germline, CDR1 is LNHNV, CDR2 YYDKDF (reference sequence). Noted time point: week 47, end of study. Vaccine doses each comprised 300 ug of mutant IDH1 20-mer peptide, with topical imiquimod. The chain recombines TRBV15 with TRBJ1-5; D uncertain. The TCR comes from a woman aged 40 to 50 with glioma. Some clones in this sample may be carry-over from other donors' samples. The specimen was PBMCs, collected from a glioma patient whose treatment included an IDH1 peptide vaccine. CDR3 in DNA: TGTGCCACCAGAGAGCCTTTTAGCAATCAGCCCCAGCATTTT. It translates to CATREPFSNQPQHF.